The present entry profiles one TCR beta chain with its context. Its antigen remains unidentified. The PCR had 60 Vbeta and 13 Jbeta primers. The method was immunoSEQ multiplex PCR; TCRdb's version includes in-frame clones alone and lacks a portion of them. The sample has around 130,000 clones; roughly 79% are singletons. The data derive from a study of cytomegalovirus exposure and HLA in healthy donors. Study results and limitations: Associated with cytomegalovirus, according to the listing, were some 180 TCR beta chains.

The sequence was obtained from a woman between 45 and 60 years old in good health and CMV-seronegative. The sequencing input was PBMCs.

The chain's CDR3 is CASSVRGQGETQYF. In DNA, the CDR3 is TGTGCCAGCAGCGTAAGGGGGCAGGGAGAGACCCAGTACTTC. The chain uses TRBV9 and TRBJ2-5, with 7 nucleotides matching TRBD1. Germline CDR1 and CDR2: SGDLS and YYNGEE. V shed 1 base, J shed 4 bases, and the junction held 4 bases outside the gene matches. CDR3 size: 14 residues.